A selection of T cell receptor beta chains follows, all from one sample in a study of OX40 agonist ivuxolimab in advanced cancers. Using immunoSEQ multiplex PCR, the repertoire was profiled, and TCRdb retains in-frame clones only, with some absent. The data hold more than 80,000 clones, with 80% to 90% observed a single time. This sample comprised CD4+ or CD8+ T cells sorted from blood, obtained in a trial of the OX40 agonist ivuxolimab. The receptors come from an adult with an advanced solid tumor such as melanoma, head and neck, liver or kidney cancer. CDR3s include the opening cysteine and the closing phenylalanine or tryptophan. Fields, in order: D gene, clone size, V gene, J gene, CDR3 protein, CDR3 DNA. The D gene is left open where the match is weak. The size of a clone is reported for some rows only, either as once, few or many, or as a class for expanded clones.

NA	NA	TRBV19	TRBJ2-7	CASSIVGAYEQYF	TGTGCCAGTAGCATAGTAGGGGCCTACGAGCAGTACTTC
NA	NA	TRBV6-4	TRBJ1-2	CASSDKGHYGYTF	TGTGCCAGCAGTGACAAGGGCCACTATGGCTACACCTTC
NA	few	TRBV7-9	TRBJ1-1	CASSLARVAEAFF	TGTGCCAGCAGCTTAGCGAGGGTGGCTGAAGCTTTCTTT
NA	few	TRBV6-1	TRBJ1-2	CASSETAWYGYTF	TGTGCCAGCAGTGAAACCGCCTGGTATGGCTACACCTTC
NA	NA	TRBV5-4	TRBJ2-3	CASSLVGADTQYF	TGTGCCAGCAGCTTGGTTGGGGCAGATACGCAGTATTTT
NA	NA	TRBV4-1	TRBJ1-2	CASSQEGGLVYTF	TGCGCCAGCAGCCAAGAGGGAGGGCTGGTCTACACCTTC
NA	NA	TRBV30	TRBJ1-1	CAWSLRVNTEAFF	TGTGCCTGGAGTCTCAGGGTGAACACTGAAGCTTTCTTT
NA	NA	TRBV7-2	TRBJ2-2	CASSFTGRDTGELFF	TGTGCCAGCAGCTTTACAGGGAGGGACACCGGGGAGCTGTTTTTT
TRBD2	NA	TRBV9	TRBJ2-7	CASSVGLAGSTEQYF	TGTGCCAGCAGCGTAGGTCTAGCGGGATCTACCGAGCAGTACTTC
TRBD1	once	TRBV30	TRBJ2-7	CACPVRTGSSYEQYF	TGTGCCTGTCCAGTAAGGACAGGAAGCTCCTACGAGCAGTACTTC
NA	NA	TRBV11-2	TRBJ1-4	CASSLAEQAGEKLFF	TGTGCCAGCAGCTTAGCCGAACAGGCGGGAGAAAAACTGTTTTTT
TRBD2	few	TRBV2	TRBJ2-4	CASSEGLGLAGNIQYF	TGTGCCAGCAGTGAAGGCCTGGGACTAGCGGGGAACATTCAGTACTTC
NA	NA	TRBV5-1	TRBJ1-2	CASRVDGDYGYTF	TGCGCCAGCAGAGTCGACGGAGACTATGGCTACACCTTC
TRBD2	NA	TRBV4-2	TRBJ2-7	CASSQDPPASGGVTSYEQYF	TGTGCCAGCAGCCAAGATCCGCCGGCTAGCGGGGGGGTGACCTCCTACGAGCAGTACTTC
NA	few	TRBV30	TRBJ1-5	CAWSPPHQPQHF	TGTGCCTGGAGCCCACCTCATCAGCCCCAGCATTTT
NA	NA	TRBV10-3	TRBJ2-7	CAISAGDGSSYEQYF	TGTGCCATCAGTGCGGGCGACGGGAGCTCCTACGAGCAGTACTTC
NA	NA	TRBV5-4	TRBJ1-6	CASSSSAGTRRNSPLHF	TGTGCCAGCAGCTCATCGGCAGGGACCCGGAGGAATTCACCCCTCCACTTT
NA	NA	TRBV10-2	TRBJ2-7	CASWWGREAEQYF	TGCGCCAGCTGGTGGGGCAGGGAGGCCGAGCAGTACTTC
NA	NA	TRBV10-1	TRBJ2-5	CASSDRGKGETQYF	TGCGCCAGCAGTGACCGGGGGAAGGGGGAGACCCAGTACTTC
NA	NA	TRBV4-2	TRBJ1-2	CASSQDTGLPYGYTF	TGTGCCAGCAGCCAAGATACGGGACTGCCATATGGCTACACCTTC
NA	once	TRBV19	TRBJ2-2	CASRNRANTGELFF	TGTGCCAGTAGGAACAGGGCGAACACCGGGGAGCTGTTTTTT
NA	few	TRBV6-5	TRBJ2-2	CASSTRDLNTGELFF	TGTGCCAGCAGTACCCGGGACTTAAACACCGGGGAGCTGTTTTTT
NA	NA	TRBV5-1	TRBJ2-7	CASSFFPQYEQYF	TGCGCCAGCAGCTTTTTTCCCCAATACGAGCAGTACTTC
NA	once	TRBV15	TRBJ2-7	CATSGTGTLSYEQYF	TGTGCCACCAGCGGAACCGGGACGCTCTCCTACGAGCAGTACTTC
NA	NA	TRBV5-6	TRBJ1-1	CASSLHGSPEAFF	TGTGCCAGCAGCTTGCATGGGAGTCCTGAAGCTTTCTTT
NA	once	TRBV5-1	TRBJ2-5	CASSLEARETQYF	TGTGCCAGCAGCTTGGAGGCCAGAGAGACCCAGTACTTC
NA	NA	TRBV6-4	TRBJ1-1	CASSALLNTEAFF	TGTGCCAGCAGTGCCCTACTGAACACTGAAGCTTTCTTT
TRBD2	NA	TRBV6-4	TRBJ2-5	CASSKLAGGQETQYF	TGTGCCAGCAGTAAACTAGCGGGGGGCCAAGAGACCCAGTACTTC
TRBD2	NA	TRBV5-8	TRBJ2-1	CASSLGGLADEQFF	TGTGCCAGCAGCTTGGGGGGACTAGCCGATGAGCAGTTCTTC